This TCR beta chain came from a study of cytomegalovirus exposure and HLA in healthy donors. PCR used 60 Vbeta primers and 13 Jbeta primers. The method was immunoSEQ multiplex PCR; TCRdb's version includes in-frame clones alone and lacks a portion of them. The sample consists of around 250,000 clones, around nine tenths of them appearing once. CDR3 size: 14 residues. The germline CDR1 and CDR2 sequences are SQVTM and ANQGSEA. Losses at the gene ends were 6 bases for V and 5 bases for J; bases not matched to a gene: 12. The specimen was PBMCs. V usage is TRBV29-1 and J usage is TRBJ1-2; 7 bases are a match to TRBD1. This receptor was identified in a girl aged 2-10 years in good health and CMV-seronegative. CDR3 protein: CSVVDRDSYYGYTF. The CDR3 coding sequence is TGCAGCGTAGTAGACAGGGATTCCTATTATGGCTACACCTTC.